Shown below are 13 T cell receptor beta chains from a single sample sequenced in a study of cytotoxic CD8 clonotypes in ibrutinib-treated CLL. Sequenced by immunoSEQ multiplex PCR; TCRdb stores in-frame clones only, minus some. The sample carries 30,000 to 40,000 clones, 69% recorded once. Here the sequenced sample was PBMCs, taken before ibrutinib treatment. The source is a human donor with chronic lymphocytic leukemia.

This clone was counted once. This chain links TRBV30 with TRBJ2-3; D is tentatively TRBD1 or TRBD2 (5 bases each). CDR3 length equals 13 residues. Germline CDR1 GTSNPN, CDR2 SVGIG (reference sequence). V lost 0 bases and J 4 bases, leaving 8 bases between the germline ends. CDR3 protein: CAWSVLGADTQYF. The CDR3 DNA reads TGTGCCTGGAGTGTACTAGGGGCAGATACGCAGTATTTT.

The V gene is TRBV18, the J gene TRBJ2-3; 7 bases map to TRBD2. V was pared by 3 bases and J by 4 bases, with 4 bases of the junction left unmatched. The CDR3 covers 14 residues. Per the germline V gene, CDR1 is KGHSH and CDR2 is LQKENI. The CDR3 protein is CASSPRGSPDTQYF. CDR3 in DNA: TGTGCCAGCTCACCTCGCGGGAGTCCAGATACGCAGTATTTT.

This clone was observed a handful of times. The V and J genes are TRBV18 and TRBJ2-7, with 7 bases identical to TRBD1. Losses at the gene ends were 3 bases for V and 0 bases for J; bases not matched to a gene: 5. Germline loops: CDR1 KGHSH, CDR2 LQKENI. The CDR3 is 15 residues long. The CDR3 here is CASSPDRESSYEQYF. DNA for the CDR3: TGTGCCAGCTCACCCGACAGGGAGAGCTCCTACGAGCAGTACTTC.

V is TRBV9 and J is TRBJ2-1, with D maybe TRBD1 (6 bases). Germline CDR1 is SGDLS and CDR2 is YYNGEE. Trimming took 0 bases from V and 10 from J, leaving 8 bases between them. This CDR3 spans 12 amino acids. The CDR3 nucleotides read TGTGCCAGCAGCGTAGAGGGGGTGGAGCAGTTCTTC. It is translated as CASSVEGVEQFF.

The CDR3 region has the DNA TGCGCCAGCAGCTTAGGGGACGCAGGCGAGCAGTACTTC. Its protein is CASSLGDAGEQYF. The gene calls are TRBV5-1 and TRBJ2-7; perhaps D is TRBD1 or TRBD2 (5 bases each). The CDR3 loop spans 13 amino acids. Germline V CDR1 and CDR2: SGHRS, YFSETQ. Trimming removed 2 bases from V and 6 bases from J, with 12 bases in between.

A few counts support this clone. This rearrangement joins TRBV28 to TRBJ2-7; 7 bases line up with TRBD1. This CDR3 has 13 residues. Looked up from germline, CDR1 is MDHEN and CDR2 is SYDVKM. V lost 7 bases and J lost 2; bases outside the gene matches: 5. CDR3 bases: TGTGCCAGCAAGCAGACAGGGACCTACGAGCAGTACTTC. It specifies CASKQTGTYEQYF.

The CDR3 protein is CASSSGTGPEGTF. The CDR3 DNA follows: TGTGCCAGCAGCTCCGGGACAGGACCTGAGGGCACCTTC. The V gene is TRBV7-9, the J gene TRBJ1-2, with 8 positions matching TRBD1. J was trimmed by 13 bases and V by 4 bases; bases with no gene match: 11. Germline V CDR1 and CDR2: SEHNR, FQNEAQ (reference sequence). The CDR3 has 13 residues. Full variable domain (outside the CDR3, taken from reference TRBV7-9 and TRBJ1-2): DTGVSQNPRHKITKRGQNVTFRCDPISEHNRLYWYRQTLGQGPEFLTYFQNEAQLEKSRLLSDRFSAERPKGSFSTLEIQRTEQGDSAMYLCASSSGTGPEGTFGSGTRLTVV.

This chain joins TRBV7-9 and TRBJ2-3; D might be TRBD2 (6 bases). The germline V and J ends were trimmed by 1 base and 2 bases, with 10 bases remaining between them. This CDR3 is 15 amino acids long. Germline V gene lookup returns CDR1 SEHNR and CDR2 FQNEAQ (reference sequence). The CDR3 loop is CASSLEGLSTDTQYF. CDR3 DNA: TGTGCCAGCAGCTTAGAGGGACTCTCCACAGATACGCAGTATTTT.

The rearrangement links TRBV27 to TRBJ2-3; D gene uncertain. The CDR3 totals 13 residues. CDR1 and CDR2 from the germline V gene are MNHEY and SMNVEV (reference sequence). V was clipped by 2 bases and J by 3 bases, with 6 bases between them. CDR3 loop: CASSLGRTDTQYF. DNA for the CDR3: TGTGCCAGCAGTTTAGGCAGGACAGATACGCAGTATTTT.

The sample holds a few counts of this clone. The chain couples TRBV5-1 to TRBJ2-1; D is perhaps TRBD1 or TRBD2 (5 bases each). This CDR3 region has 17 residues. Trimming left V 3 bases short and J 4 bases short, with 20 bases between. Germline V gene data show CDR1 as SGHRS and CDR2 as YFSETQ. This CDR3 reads CASSYKSQGPLYNEQFF. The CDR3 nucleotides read TGCGCCAGCAGCTATAAATCTCAGGGACCTTTGTACAATGAGCAGTTCTTC.

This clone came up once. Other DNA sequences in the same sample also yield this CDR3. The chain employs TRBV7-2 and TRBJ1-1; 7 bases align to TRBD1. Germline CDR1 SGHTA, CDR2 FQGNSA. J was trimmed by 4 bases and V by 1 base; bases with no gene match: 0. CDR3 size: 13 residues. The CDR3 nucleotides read TGTGCCAGCAGCTTAGACAGGGGCACTGAAGCTTTCTTT. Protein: CASSLDRGTEAFF.

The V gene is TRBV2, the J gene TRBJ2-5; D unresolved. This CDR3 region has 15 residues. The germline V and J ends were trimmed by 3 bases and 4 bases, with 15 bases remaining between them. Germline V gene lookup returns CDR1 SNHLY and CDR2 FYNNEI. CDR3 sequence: CASSESGSYRETQYF. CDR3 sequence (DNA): TGTGCCAGCAGTGAGTCCGGGTCTTATAGAGAGACCCAGTACTTC.

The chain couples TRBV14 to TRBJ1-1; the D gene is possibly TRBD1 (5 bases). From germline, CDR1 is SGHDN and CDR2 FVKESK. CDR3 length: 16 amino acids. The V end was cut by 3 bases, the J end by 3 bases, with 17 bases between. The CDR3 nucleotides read TGTGCCAGCAGCCATCTCGGACACTCCGGGGACACTGAAGCTTTCTTT. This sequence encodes CASSHLGHSGDTEAFF.